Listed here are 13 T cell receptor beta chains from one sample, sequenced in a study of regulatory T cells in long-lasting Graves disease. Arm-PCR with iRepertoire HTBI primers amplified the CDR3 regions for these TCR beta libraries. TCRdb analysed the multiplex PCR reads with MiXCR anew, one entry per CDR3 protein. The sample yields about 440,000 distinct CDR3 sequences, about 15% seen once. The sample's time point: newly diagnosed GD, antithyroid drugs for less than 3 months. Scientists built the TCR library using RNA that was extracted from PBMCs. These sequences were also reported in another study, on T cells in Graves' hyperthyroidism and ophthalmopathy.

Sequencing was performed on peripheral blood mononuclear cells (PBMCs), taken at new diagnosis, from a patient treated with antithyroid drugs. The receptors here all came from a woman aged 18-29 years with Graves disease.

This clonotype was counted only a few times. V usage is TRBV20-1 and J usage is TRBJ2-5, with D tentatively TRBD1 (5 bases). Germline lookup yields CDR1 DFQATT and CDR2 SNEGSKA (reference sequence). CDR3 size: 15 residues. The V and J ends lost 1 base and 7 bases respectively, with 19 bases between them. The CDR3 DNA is TGCAGTGCTAGAGCTGGGGTGCAGGGTACGGGGACCCAGTACTTC. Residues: CSARAGVQGTGTQYF.

CDR3 coding DNA: TGCGCCAGCAGTGGACTAGCGGGAGGTCGCACCGGGGAGCTGTTTTTT. It encodes CASSGLAGGRTGELFF. The rearrangement uses TRBV5-1 and TRBJ2-2, with 14 bases identical to TRBD2. The CDR3 covers 16 residues. Trimming cost V 5 bases and J 4 bases; bases outside gene matches: 4. Germline loops: CDR1 SGHRS, CDR2 YFSETQ.

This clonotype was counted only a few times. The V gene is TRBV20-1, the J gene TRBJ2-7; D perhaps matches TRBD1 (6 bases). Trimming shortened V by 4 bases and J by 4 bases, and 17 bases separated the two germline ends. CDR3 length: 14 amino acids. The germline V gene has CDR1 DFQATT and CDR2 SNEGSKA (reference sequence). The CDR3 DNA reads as TGCAGTGCTACCAGGGTGGGGGCGCCATACGAGCAGTACTTC. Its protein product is CSATRVGAPYEQYF.

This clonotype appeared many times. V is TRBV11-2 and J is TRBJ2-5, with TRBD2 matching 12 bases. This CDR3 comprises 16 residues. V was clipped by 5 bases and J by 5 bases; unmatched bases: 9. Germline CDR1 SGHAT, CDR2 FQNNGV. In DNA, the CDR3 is TGTGCCAGCAGCCTCCCTGTCCTAGCGGGAGGGGAGACCCAGTACTTC. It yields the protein CASSLPVLAGGETQYF.

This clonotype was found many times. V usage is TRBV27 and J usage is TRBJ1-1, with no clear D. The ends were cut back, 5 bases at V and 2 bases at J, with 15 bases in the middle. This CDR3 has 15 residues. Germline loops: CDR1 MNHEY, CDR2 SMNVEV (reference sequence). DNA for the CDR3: TGTGCCAGCAGTCCCTCTAGGTGGGGTAACACTGAAGCTTTCTTT. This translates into CASSPSRWGNTEAFF.

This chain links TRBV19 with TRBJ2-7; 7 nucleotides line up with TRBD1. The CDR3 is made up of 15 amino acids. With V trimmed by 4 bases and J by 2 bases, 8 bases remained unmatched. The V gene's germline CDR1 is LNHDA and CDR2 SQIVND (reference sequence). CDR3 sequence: CASSKHTGAPYEQYF. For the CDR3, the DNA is TGTGCCAGTAGTAAACACACAGGGGCCCCCTACGAGCAGTACTTC.

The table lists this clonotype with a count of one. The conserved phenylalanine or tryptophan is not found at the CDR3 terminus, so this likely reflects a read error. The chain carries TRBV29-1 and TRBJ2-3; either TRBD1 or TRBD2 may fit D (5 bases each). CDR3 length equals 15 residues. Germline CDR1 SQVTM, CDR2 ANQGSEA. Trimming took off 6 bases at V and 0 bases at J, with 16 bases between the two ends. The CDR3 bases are TGCAGCGTAATACCTTGGGACGGGAGCACAGATACGCAGTATTCT. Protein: CSVIPWDGSTDTQYS.

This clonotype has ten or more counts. CDR3: CASSEGQGRLEKLFF. DNA for the CDR3: TGTGCCAGCAGTGAAGGACAGGGTCGACTTGAAAAACTGTTTTTT. The chain employs TRBV2 and TRBJ1-4; 7 bases line up with TRBD1. This CDR3 spans 15 amino acids. The ends lost 1 base at V and 7 bases at J; junction bases unmatched: 6. Looked up from germline, CDR1 is SNHLY and CDR2 is FYNNEI.

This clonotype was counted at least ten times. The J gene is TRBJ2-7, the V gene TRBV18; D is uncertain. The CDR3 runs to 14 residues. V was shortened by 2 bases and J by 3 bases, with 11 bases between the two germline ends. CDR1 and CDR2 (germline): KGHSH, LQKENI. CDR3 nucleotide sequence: TGTGCCAGCTCACCAAGGTCCAGACACTACGAGCAGTACTTC. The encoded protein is CASSPRSRHYEQYF.

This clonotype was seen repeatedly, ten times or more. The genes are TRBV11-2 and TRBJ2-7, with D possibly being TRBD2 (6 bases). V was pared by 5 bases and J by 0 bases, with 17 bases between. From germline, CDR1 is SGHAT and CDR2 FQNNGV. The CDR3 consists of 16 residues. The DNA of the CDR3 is TGTGCCAGCAGCGCCCGCCGGGACTGGTTCTCCTACGAGCAGTACTTC. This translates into CASSARRDWFSYEQYF.

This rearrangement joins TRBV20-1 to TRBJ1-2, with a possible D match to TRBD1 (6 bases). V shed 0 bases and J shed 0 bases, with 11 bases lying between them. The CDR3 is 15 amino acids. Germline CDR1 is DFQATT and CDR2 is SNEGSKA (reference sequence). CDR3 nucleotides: TGCAGTGCTAGAGAGAACAGGGCGGCTAACTATGGCTACACCTTC. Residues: CSARENRAANYGYTF.

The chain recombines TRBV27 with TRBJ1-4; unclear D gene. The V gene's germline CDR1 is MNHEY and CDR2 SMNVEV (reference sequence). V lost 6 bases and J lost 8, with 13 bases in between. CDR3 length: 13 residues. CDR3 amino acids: CASRLGGGEKLFF. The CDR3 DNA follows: TGTGCCAGCAGGCTGGGAGGAGGGGAAAAACTGTTTTTT. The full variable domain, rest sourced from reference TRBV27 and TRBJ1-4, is EAQVTQNPRYLITVTGKKLTVTCSQNMNHEYMSWYRQDPGLGLRQIYYSMNVEVTDKGDVPEGYKVSRKEKRNFPLILESPSPNQTSLYFCASRLGGGEKLFFGSGTQLSVL.

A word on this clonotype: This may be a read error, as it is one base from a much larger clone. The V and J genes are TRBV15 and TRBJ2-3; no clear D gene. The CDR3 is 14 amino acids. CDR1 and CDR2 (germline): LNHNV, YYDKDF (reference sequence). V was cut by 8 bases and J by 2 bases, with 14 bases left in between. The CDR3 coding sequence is TGTGCCACCGCTGGTATCGAGCCCACAGATACGCAGTATTTT. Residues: CATAGIEPTDTQYF.